This T cell receptor beta chain was observed in a study of neoadjuvant anti-PD-1 for oral cavity cancer. V shed 1 base and J shed 0 bases, with 8 bases lying between them. Germline V gene data show CDR1 as SGHNT and CDR2 as YYREEE (reference sequence). CDR3 length equals 15 residues. Stage II-IVA oral cavity squamous cell carcinoma was new and untreated by systemic or radiation therapy. Here immunoSEQ multiplex PCR was the method, and the copy in TCRdb shows in-frame clones only, minus some. The table has roughly 13,000 clones, 66% seen once. The sample here was PBMCs, taken before nivolumab (anti-PD-1) treatment. This chain connects TRBV5-4 to TRBJ1-3; no clear D gene. This receptor was taken from a person between 35 and 79 years old with oral cavity squamous cell carcinoma. The CDR3 reads CASSLYRNSGNTIYF. The DNA for the CDR3 is TGTGCCAGCAGCTTGTACCGTAACTCTGGAAACACCATATATTTT. Combining the CDR3 with reference TRBV5-4 and TRBJ1-3 gives the whole variable domain ETGVTQSPTHLIKTRGQQVTLRCSSQSGHNTVSWYQQALGQGPQFIFQYYREEENGRGNFPPRFSGLQFPNYSSELNVNALELDDSALYLCASSLYRNSGNTIYFGEGSWLTVV.